A selection of T cell receptor beta chains follows, all from one sample in a study of T cells in Graves' hyperthyroidism and ophthalmopathy. TCRdb processed the multiplex PCR reads anew with MiXCR; each CDR3 protein has one entry. The table shows fewer than 600,000 distinct CDR3 sequences, with around 14% occurring only once. The sample comprised blood. The receptors originated from a woman aged 18-29 years with Graves' hyperthyroidism. Each CDR3 is given with its conserved first and last residue. The D gene is left open where the match is weak. The listing skips clone size in some rows; elsewhere it reads once, few, many or a size class.

J gene	D gene	clone size	V gene	CDR3 DNA	CDR3 protein
TRBJ1-1	-	many	TRBV28	TGTGCCAGCAGTTTGAGTGTAAGGAACACTGAAGCTTTCTTT	CASSLSVRNTEAFF
TRBJ2-7	TRBD2	-	TRBV3-1	TGTGCCAGCAGCCAAGAGTCGGCTAGCGGGAGCTCCCACGAGCAGTACTTC	CASSQESASGSSHEQYF
TRBJ1-4	-	few	TRBV4-1	TGCGCCAGCAGCCAAGAAATTACGAAACTGTTTTTT	CASSQEITKLFF
TRBJ1-1	-	many	TRBV11-2	TGTGCCAGCAGCCCGGAGTTGGGGATGAACACTGAAGCTTTCTTT	CASSPELGMNTEAFF
TRBJ1-6	-	many	TRBV15	TGTGCCACCAGCAGAGATCCCGGAATCGGTGGTTCACCCCTCCACTTT	CATSRDPGIGGSPLHF
TRBJ1-1	-	many	TRBV27	TGTGCCAGCACCTTCGGGACTGAAGCTTTCTTT	CASTFGTEAFF
TRBJ2-5	-	-	TRBV28	TGTGCCAGCAGTTTAAGCCACGACCGTCCGGAAGAAGAGACCCAGTACTTC	CASSLSHDRPEEETQYF
TRBJ1-2	-	many	TRBV20-1	TGCAGTGCTAGTCCTCGGGAGTATGGCTACACCTTC	CSASPREYGYTF
TRBJ1-1	TRBD1	many	TRBV19	TGTGCCAGTAGTCCAGGGACAGGGGCTGAAGCTTTCTTT	CASSPGTGAEAFF
TRBJ1-2	-	-	TRBV7-3	TGTGCCAGCAGCTTGTACCAGGGGCCAGATTATGGCTACACCTTC	CASSLYQGPDYGYTF
TRBJ2-4	TRBD1	many	TRBV18	TGTGCCAGCTCGCTCGGGACAGGGGGTAACATTCAGTACTTC	CASSLGTGGNIQYF
TRBJ1-5	-	many	TRBV19	TGTGCCAGTAGTATGTACGCAGGCGTTGATCATCAGCCCCAGCATTTT	CASSMYAGVDHQPQHF
TRBJ2-7	TRBD1	many	TRBV29-1	TGCAGCGTTGGGACAGGTGACTCCTACGAGCAGTACTTC	CSVGTGDSYEQYF
TRBJ1-4	-	many	TRBV6-1	TGTGCCAGCAGTGAAGACCCCGAGGGAAAACTGTTTTTT	CASSEDPEGKLFF
TRBJ2-3	TRBD2	-	TRBV2	TGTGCCAGCAGTGAGCGGACTAGCGGGAAGGATACGCAGTATTTT	CASSERTSGKDTQYF
TRBJ1-2	-	-	TRBV18	TGTGCCAGCTCACCGAGTAGTTCTAACTATGGCTACACCTTC	CASSPSSSNYGYTF
TRBJ2-7	-	many	TRBV18	TGTGCCAGCTCACCACCGGCAGGGATAAACAACGAGCAGTACTTC	CASSPPAGINNEQYF
TRBJ1-6	-	many	TRBV12-5	TGTGCTAGTGGTCTCCAGGGGACTATCTATAATTCACCCCTCCACTTT	CASGLQGTIYNSPLHF
TRBJ1-4	TRBD1	-	TRBV19	TGTGCCAGTAGTATAGCCGGCAGAGGGGGCGAAAAACTGTTTTTT	CASSIAGRGGEKLFF
TRBJ1-2	-	-	TRBV5-1	TGCGCCAGCAGGGAAACAGAGAACTATGGCTACACCTTC	CASRETENYGYTF
TRBJ2-7	-	few	TRBV20-1	TGCAGTGCTAGAGACCCCGACGGAGGGACCGAGCAGTACTTC	CSARDPDGGTEQYF
TRBJ2-5	TRBD1	-	TRBV3-1	TGTGCCAGCAGCCACCTGGACAGGGGCGGACTGGAGACCCAGTACTTC	CASSHLDRGGLETQYF
TRBJ2-2	-	many	TRBV20-1	TGCAGTGCTAGGCAGCAGGGTCGTGCCGGGGAGCTGTTTTTT	CSARQQGRAGELFF
TRBJ2-1	-	few	TRBV2	TGTGCCAGCAGTAGGGACAACTTGTACAATGAGCAGTTCTTC	CASSRDNLYNEQFF
TRBJ2-1	-	-	TRBV7-3	TGTGCCAGCAGCTACGACTATAACTCCTACAATGAGCAGTTCTTC	CASSYDYNSYNEQFF
TRBJ2-5	TRBD2	many	TRBV7-2	TGTGCCAGCAGCCCTAGCGGCTCCCAAGAGACCCAGTACTTC	CASSPSGSQETQYF